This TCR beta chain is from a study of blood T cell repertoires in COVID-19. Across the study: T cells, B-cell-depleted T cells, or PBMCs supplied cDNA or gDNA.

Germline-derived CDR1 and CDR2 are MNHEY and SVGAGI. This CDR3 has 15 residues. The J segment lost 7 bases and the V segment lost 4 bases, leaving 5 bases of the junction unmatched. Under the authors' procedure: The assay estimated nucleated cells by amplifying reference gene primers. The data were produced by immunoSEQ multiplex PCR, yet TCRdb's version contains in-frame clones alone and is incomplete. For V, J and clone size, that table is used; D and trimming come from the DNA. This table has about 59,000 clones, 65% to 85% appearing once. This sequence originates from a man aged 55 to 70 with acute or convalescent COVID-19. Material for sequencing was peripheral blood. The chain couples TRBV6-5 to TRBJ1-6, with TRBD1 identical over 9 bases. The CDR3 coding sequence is TGTGCCAGCAGTTTACAGGGGGCAAGAAATTCACCCCTCCACTTT. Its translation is CASSLQGARNSPLHF.